Below are 13 T cell receptor beta chains sequenced from a single sample in a study of blood T cell repertoires in COVID-19. Some clones are missing from TCRdb's copy, which holds only in-frame ones; the method was immunoSEQ multiplex PCR. The sample has 65,000 to 70,000 clones; more than 70% are singletons. The material sequenced was peripheral blood. These receptors all come from a middle-aged man with acute or convalescent COVID-19.

The chain combines TRBV6-6 with TRBJ1-4; TRBD1 matches 7 bases. The V gene end was trimmed by 5 bases and the J gene end by 4 bases; junction bases not matched to a gene: 7. The CDR3 has 15 amino acids. The germline gives CDR1 MNHNY, CDR2 SVGAGI (reference sequence). CDR3 loop: CASSGGQAYNEKLFF. The CDR3 DNA reads TGTGCCAGCAGTGGCGGACAGGCTTATAATGAAAAACTGTTTTTT.

The chain recombines TRBV2 with TRBJ2-7, with 10 bases fitting TRBD2. The CDR3 spans 14 residues. With V trimmed by 5 bases and J by 4 bases, 5 bases remained unmatched. Germline CDR1 is SNHLY and CDR2 is FYNNEI. This CDR3 reads CASSTGLAVYEQYF. The CDR3 coding sequence is TGTGCCAGCAGTACCGGACTAGCGGTTTACGAGCAGTACTTC.

The DNA of the CDR3 is TGTGCCAGCAGCTTCCGGGACAGAGAAAACATTCAGTACTTC. Its protein is CASSFRDRENIQYF. The chain joins TRBV9 to TRBJ2-4; 7 nucleotides line up with TRBD1. In germline, CDR1 is SGDLS, CDR2 YYNGEE. With V trimmed by 4 bases and J by 5 bases, 6 bases remained unmatched. There are 14 residues in the CDR3.

The rearrangement joins TRBV12-3 or TRBV12-4 to TRBJ2-5; D call uncertain. The V gene lost 3 bases and the J gene lost 4 bases, with 3 bases spanning the gap. The CDR3 length is 11 residues. In DNA form, the CDR3 reads TGTGCCAGCAGTTTCGGAGAGACCCAGTACTTC. Protein product: CASSFGETQYF.

The chain recombines TRBV28 with TRBJ2-1; tentative D call: TRBD2 (6 bases). The CDR3 length is 12 residues. Germline-derived CDR1 and CDR2 are MDHEN and SYDVKM. V was clipped by 4 bases and J by 5 bases, with 6 bases between them. CDR3 coding DNA: TGTGCCAGCAGTTGGAGGGACAATGAGCAGTTCTTC. Translating gives CASSWRDNEQFF. The full variable domain, its missing parts supplied by reference TRBV28 and TRBJ2-1, is DVKVTQSSRYLVKRTGEKVFLECVQDMDHENMFWYRQDPGLGLRLIYFSYDVKMKEKGDIPEGYSVSREKKERFSLILESASTNQTSMYLCASSWRDNEQFFGPGTRLTVL.

This clone came up once. The CDR3 nucleotides are TGTGCCAGCAGTCCCGCCGGACCCGGTCGGACACTGGGGGCTTTCTTT. Translated: CASSPAGPGRTLGAFF. The chain combines TRBV5-4 with TRBJ1-1; D is perhaps TRBD1 (5 bases). The V gene lost 5 bases and the J gene lost 11 bases, with 28 bases spanning the gap. Germline V gives CDR1 SGHNT, CDR2 YYREEE (reference sequence). The CDR3 sequence is 16 residues long.

The rearrangement links TRBV29-1 to TRBJ1-2; perhaps TRBD1 as D (6 bases). The CDR3 sequence is 12 residues long. In germline, CDR1 is SQVTM, CDR2 ANQGSEA. Deletions cut 6 bases from V and 7 bases from J, with 15 bases between. Here the CDR3 DNA reads TGCAGCGTGGCCACAGGGCCCTTTGGCTACACCTTC. Its translation: CSVATGPFGYTF.

The chain links TRBV5-1 to TRBJ2-1, with 13 bases matching TRBD2. The germline gives CDR1 SGHRS, CDR2 YFSETQ. The CDR3 sequence is 16 residues long. The ends lost 4 bases at V and 3 bases at J; junction bases unmatched: 4. For the CDR3, the DNA is TGCGCCAGCAGCGAGGGACTAGCGGGATACTACAATGAGCAGTTCTTC. Its protein product is CASSEGLAGYYNEQFF.

This clone was counted only a few times. The chain combines TRBV2 with TRBJ2-7; TRBD1 matches at 7 bases. CDR3 length equals 14 residues. The junction had 6 bases not matched to a gene; V was cut back by 2 bases and J by 5 bases. Germline V lookup: CDR1 SNHLY, CDR2 FYNNEI. Written as DNA, the CDR3 is TGTGCCAGCAGTGAATGGAGACAGGGAAACGAGCAGTACTTC. Protein: CASSEWRQGNEQYF.

V gene TRBV21-1 combines with J gene TRBJ1-2. TRBV21-1 is annotated as a pseudogene. This CDR3 has 12 amino acids. The CDR3 sequence: CASRSVNYGYTF. In nucleotides, the CDR3 is TGTGCCAGCAGGTCTGTTAACTATGGCTACACCTTC.

This chain joins TRBV12-5 and TRBJ2-3; 7 nucleotides line up with TRBD2. The CDR3 spans 20 residues. CDR1 and CDR2 (germline): LGHNT, FRNRAP. The V segment lost 5 bases and the J segment 0 bases; nucleotides outside the gene matches: 20. CDR3 coding DNA: TGTGCTAGTGGTCCCCCCCGGGGGAGGGCGGAATGGACTAGCACAGATACGCAGTATTTT. It encodes CASGPPRGRAEWTSTDTQYF. Supplemented by reference TRBV12-5 and TRBJ2-3, the full variable domain reads DARVTQTPRHKVTEMGQEVTMRCQPILGHNTVFWYRQTMMQGLELLAYFRNRAPLDDSGMPKDRFSAEMPDATLATLKIQPSEPRDSAVYFCASGPPRGRAEWTSTDTQYFGPGTRLTVL.

The chain combines TRBV9 with TRBJ1-2; 9 nucleotides line up with TRBD1. After removal of 2 bases from V and 5 bases from J, the junction contained 7 bases not matched to a gene. In germline, CDR1 is SGDLS, CDR2 YYNGEE. The CDR3 loop spans 15 amino acids. The CDR3 region has the DNA TGTGCCAGCAGCGTTCGGACAGGGGAGGGTTATGGCTACACCTTC. It codes for CASSVRTGEGYGYTF.

This chain connects TRBV5-1 to TRBJ1-2; D remains unclear. V was trimmed by 2 bases and J by 3 bases, leaving 14 bases between them. Germline CDR1 and CDR2: SGHRS and YFSETQ. There are 15 residues in the CDR3. CDR3 amino acids: CASSLEGRVDYGYTF. DNA for the CDR3: TGCGCCAGCAGCTTAGAAGGGAGAGTAGACTATGGCTACACCTTC.